This record concerns one T cell receptor (beta chain) sequence. The sample originates from a study of blood T cell repertoires in COVID-19. Turning to the study itself: COVID-19 samples collected from the United States, Italy and Spain covered acute and convalescent phases. The analysed material was cDNA or gDNA that came from T cells, B-cell-depleted T cells, or PBMCs.

This CDR3 contains 14 residues. In germline, CDR1 is MNHEY, CDR2 SVGAGI. Trimming took 9 bases from V and 0 from J, leaving 12 bases between them. In the source study's methods: The authors estimated nucleated cell counts from reference gene primer amplification. Assay used: immunoSEQ multiplex PCR; TCRdb lists only in-frame clones, some missing. The DNA was the basis for D and trimming; V, J and clone size are from that table. This sample yields some 160,000 clones, of which roughly 90% are seen a single time; 2.5% to 3.5% belongs to the top ten. The source is a man between 60 and 75 years old with acute or convalescent COVID-19. Sequencing was carried out using peripheral blood. The chain is built from TRBV6-5 and TRBJ1-5, with D maybe TRBD1 (6 bases). The CDR3: CASIRDNSNQPQHF. CDR3 nucleotides: TGTGCCAGTATTCGGGACAATAGCAATCAGCCCCAGCATTTT.